The 13 T cell receptor beta chains below were found in one sample sequenced in a study of brain T cells in children with intractable seizures (dated by TCRdb to 2020 to 2023). The library was generated by the immunoSEQ multiplex PCR assay. The source is immuneACCESS, and TCRdb retained only in-frame sequences with V and J called. Part of the clones is not carried over; for the studies checked, unresolved V genes explain less than half of this, and the remainder is unexplained. Here the sample has approximately 41,000 clones; around 90% occur a single time. Roughly 6.3% of the sample comes from the top ten. Read against the paper, the sample's time point label means: resected brain tissue, or blood drawn just prior to surgery. The sample was peripheral blood, taken at surgery. Every receptor here comes from a girl aged 2-10 years with tuberous sclerosis and intractable seizures.

CDR3 DNA: TGTGCCAGCAGCTTCCCTTTGAGCATGTTCCAGCGGGGGAGTCCTGGGGGAGATACGCAGTATTTT. Translation: CASSFPLSMFQRGSPGGDTQYF. This rearrangement joins TRBV12-1 to TRBJ2-3; the table's D call of TRBD2 was not tested on the DNA. TRBV12-1 is recorded as a pseudogene. The CDR3 length is 22 residues.

This chain links TRBV27 with TRBJ2-4; D may match TRBD1 or TRBD2 (6 bases each). The V and J ends lost 5 bases and 0 bases respectively, with 14 bases between them. CDR3 length: 16 residues. Per the germline V gene, CDR1 is MNHEY and CDR2 is SMNVEV (reference sequence). CDR3 in amino acids: CASSAGTLLAKNIQYF. Here the CDR3 DNA reads TGTGCCAGCAGTGCGGGGACATTACTAGCCAAAAACATTCAGTACTTC.

The gene calls are TRBV19 and TRBJ1-2; D perhaps matches TRBD1 (5 bases). Trimming cost V 3 bases and J 4 bases, with 15 bases left between them. This CDR3 is built from 15 residues. Looked up from germline, CDR1 is LNHDA and CDR2 is SQIVND (reference sequence). This CDR3 is CASSIVRDSSYGYTF. CDR3 nucleotides: TGTGCCAGTAGTATCGTCAGGGACTCTAGCTATGGCTACACCTTC.

The rearrangement joins TRBV5-1 to TRBJ2-5; D gene ambiguous. In germline, CDR1 is SGHRS, CDR2 YFSETQ. The V end was cut by 2 bases, the J end by 4 bases, with 3 bases between. CDR3 length equals 11 residues. The CDR3 loop reads CASSFGETQYF. The CDR3 DNA is TGCGCCAGCAGCTTCGGAGAGACCCAGTACTTC.

V and J are TRBV5-1 and TRBJ2-2; tentative D call: TRBD2 (5 bases). The ends were cut back, 4 bases at V and 0 bases at J, with 13 bases in the middle. In germline, CDR1 is SGHRS, CDR2 YFSETQ. The CDR3 loop spans 16 amino acids. CDR3 residues: CASSVTTGTNTGELFF. The CDR3 DNA sequence: TGCGCCAGCAGCGTTACCACCGGGACGAACACCGGGGAGCTGTTTTTT.

This chain uses TRBV5-1 with TRBJ1-1; weak D call: TRBD1 (6 bases). Germline CDR1 SGHRS, CDR2 YFSETQ. The ends were cut back, 4 bases at V and 5 bases at J, with 12 bases in the middle. The CDR3 covers 13 residues. Here the CDR3 reads CASSPEGQTEAFF. The CDR3 nucleotides are TGCGCCAGCAGCCCGGAGGGACAAACTGAAGCTTTCTTT.

The V and J genes are TRBV19 and TRBJ1-6, with TRBD1 as a possible D gene (5 bases). The CDR3 runs to 14 residues. Deletions cut 4 bases from V and 9 bases from J, with 13 bases between. Germline CDR1 LNHDA, CDR2 SQIVND (reference sequence). Here the CDR3 reads CASSTGGPGSPLHF. As DNA, the CDR3 is TGTGCCAGTAGTACGGGGGGACCTGGTTCACCCCTCCACTTT.

V and J are TRBV10-2 and TRBJ1-5, with D possibly matching TRBD1 (5 bases). V was pared by 6 bases and J by 4 bases, with 16 bases between. The CDR3 consists of 15 residues. The germline V gene encodes CDR1 WSHSY and CDR2 SAAADI. For the CDR3, the DNA is TGCGCCAGCAGGTGGGGGACCTCGGAGAATCAGCCCCAGCATTTT. Protein: CASRWGTSENQPQHF.

The V gene is TRBV4-2, the J gene TRBJ1-3; 12 nucleotides line up with TRBD1. This CDR3 has 19 amino acids. Germline CDR1 reads LGHNA; CDR2 reads YNFKEQ. Trimming at V came to 5 bases and at J to 1 base, leaving 12 bases not matched to a gene. The CDR3 sequence: CASSWAGTGGAGSGNTIYF. For the CDR3, the DNA is TGTGCCAGCAGCTGGGCCGGGACAGGGGGCGCAGGATCTGGAAACACCATATATTTT.

The chain uses TRBV18 and TRBJ1-1; no reliable D call. Per the germline V gene, CDR1 is KGHSH and CDR2 is LQKENI. Trimming took 9 bases from V and 4 from J, leaving 15 bases between them. This CDR3 contains 13 residues. This CDR3 reads CASGPPGGTEAFF. The CDR3 bases are TGTGCCAGTGGGCCTCCCGGTGGCACTGAAGCTTTCTTT.

The chain joins TRBV27 to TRBJ2-7, with D hard to call. V lost 7 bases to trimming and J lost 2 bases, with 12 bases between them. CDR1 is MNHEY and CDR2 is SMNVEV in the germline V gene (reference sequence). The CDR3 sequence is 13 residues long. The DNA for the CDR3 is TGTGCCAGCATCGGACGGCCGGCCTACGAGCAGTACTTC. It is translated as CASIGRPAYEQYF.

The rearrangement links TRBV18 to TRBJ2-2; the D call may be TRBD1 or TRBD2 (5 bases each). Looked up from germline, CDR1 is KGHSH and CDR2 is LQKENI. This CDR3 spans 16 amino acids. V shed 0 bases and J shed 2 bases, with 10 bases lying between them. The chain's CDR3 is CASSPPGTVNTGELFF. CDR3 in DNA: TGTGCCAGCTCACCACCCGGGACGGTAAACACCGGGGAGCTGTTTTTT.

The gene calls are TRBV2 and TRBJ1-2; D might be TRBD1 (5 bases). CDR1 is SNHLY, CDR2 FYNNEI, per germline. The CDR3 has 16 amino acids. V was clipped by 5 bases and J by 8 bases, with 24 bases between them. The CDR3 DNA is TGTGCCAGCAGTCTGCCGGGGCCCTCGCCTTCTTCCGGCTACACCTTC. It codes for CASSLPGPSPSSGYTF.